These T cell receptor beta chains were read from a single sample in a study of beta chain features in type 1 diabetes. The repertoire was sequenced with immunoSEQ multiplex PCR; TCRdb's copy has only in-frame clones and lacks some. The profile shows roughly 340,000 clones, about 13% of them singletons. The sequenced sample consisted of naive CD4+ T cells from blood. Receptors originate from a woman younger than 35 with type 1 diabetes. Both conserved end residues are part of each CDR3. A D gene is named only where the DNA matches it firmly. Some rows have no size entry. The others give once, few or many, or a class for an expanded clone.

CDR3 | DNA | size | J | D | V
CASSSDLTSGRMKDEQFF | TGTGCCAGCAGCTCGGATCTGACTAGCGGGAGGATGAAGGATGAGCAGTTCTTC | few | TRBJ2-1 | TRBD2 | TRBV5-6
CASSHIERERERGTDTQYF | TGCGCCAGCAGTCATATTGAGCGGGAGCGGGAGAGGGGCACAGATACGCAGTATTTT | - | TRBJ2-3 | TRBD2 | TRBV23-1
CASSQAIAGVGSDEQFF | TGTGCCAGCAGCCAAGCCATAGCGGGAGTTGGGAGCGATGAGCAGTTCTTC | few | TRBJ2-1 | TRBD2 | TRBV4-2
CASSLRQGDEKLFF | TGTGCCAGCAGCTTAAGACAGGGCGATGAAAAACTGTTTTTT | few | TRBJ1-4 | TRBD1 | TRBV7-9
CASSLQGEYNEQFF | TGCGCCAGCAGCTTACAGGGTGAATACAATGAGCAGTTCTTC | - | TRBJ2-1 | - | TRBV5-1
CASSPREGPSRQYF | TGCGCCAGCAGCCCCCGGGAGGGTCCGTCGCGGCAGTACTTC | few | TRBJ2-7 | TRBD2 | TRBV5-1
CASSYRRVMNTEAFF | TGTGCCAGCAGCTACCGCAGGGTGATGAACACTGAAGCTTTCTTT | - | TRBJ1-1 | - | TRBV7-2
CASSLKGPSPGLGTEAFF | TGTGCCAGCAGTTTAAAAGGGCCCAGCCCGGGGTTGGGCACTGAAGCTTTCTTT | few | TRBJ1-1 | - | TRBV27
CAWSWTGTYGYTF | TGTGCCTGGAGTTGGACAGGGACCTATGGCTACACCTTC | - | TRBJ1-2 | TRBD1 | TRBV30
CASSPTLLQGAQEQYF | TGTGCCAGCTCACCTACCCTTCTCCAGGGGGCGCAGGAGCAGTACTTC | few | TRBJ2-7 | TRBD1 | TRBV18
CASSQVPSGSWAQTGNEQFF | TGCGCCAGCAGCCAAGTTCCTAGCGGGAGCTGGGCTCAGACAGGCAATGAGCAGTTCTTC | - | TRBJ2-1 | TRBD2 | TRBV4-3
CAWSGNRGVRWGQGRGETQYF | TGTGCCTGGAGTGGGAACCGGGGGGTCAGATGGGGACAGGGTCGGGGAGAGACCCAGTACTTC | few | TRBJ2-5 | TRBD1 | TRBV30
CSISGSPEAFF | TGCAGCATTTCAGGGTCCCCTGAAGCTTTCTTT | - | TRBJ1-1 | - | TRBV29-1
CASSTRQSSYEQYF | TGTGCCAGCTCAACCCGACAAAGCTCCTACGAGCAGTACTTC | few | TRBJ2-7 | - | TRBV18
CSVKQGFSGNTIYF | TGCAGCGTGAAACAGGGATTCTCTGGAAACACCATATATTTT | few | TRBJ1-3 | - | TRBV29-1
CASSLGTGGEETQYF | TGCGCCAGCAGCTTGGGAACAGGGGGCGAAGAGACCCAGTACTTC | few | TRBJ2-5 | TRBD1 | TRBV5-1